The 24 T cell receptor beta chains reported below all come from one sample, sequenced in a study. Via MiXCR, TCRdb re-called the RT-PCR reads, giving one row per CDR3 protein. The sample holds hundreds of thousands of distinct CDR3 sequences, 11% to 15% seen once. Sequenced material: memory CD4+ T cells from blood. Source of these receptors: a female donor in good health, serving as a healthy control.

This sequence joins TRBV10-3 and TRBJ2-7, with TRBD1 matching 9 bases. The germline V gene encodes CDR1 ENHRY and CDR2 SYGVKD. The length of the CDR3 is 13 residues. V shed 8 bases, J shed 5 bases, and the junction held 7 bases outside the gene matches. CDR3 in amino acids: CAIVGTGHHEQYF. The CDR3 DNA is TGTGCCATCGTTGGGACAGGGCACCACGAGCAGTACTTC.

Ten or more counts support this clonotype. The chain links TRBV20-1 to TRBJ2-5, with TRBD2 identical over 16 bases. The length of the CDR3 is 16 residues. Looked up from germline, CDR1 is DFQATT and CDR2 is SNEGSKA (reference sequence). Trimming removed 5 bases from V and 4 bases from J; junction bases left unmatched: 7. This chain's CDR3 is CSADGTSGREVETQYF. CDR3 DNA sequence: TGCAGTGCTGATGGGACTAGCGGGAGGGAGGTAGAGACCCAGTACTTC.

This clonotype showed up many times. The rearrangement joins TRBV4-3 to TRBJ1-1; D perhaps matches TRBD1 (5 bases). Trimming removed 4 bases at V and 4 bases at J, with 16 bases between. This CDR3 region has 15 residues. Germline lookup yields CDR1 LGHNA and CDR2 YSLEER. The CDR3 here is CASSPRDLSGTEAFF. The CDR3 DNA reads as TGCGCCAGCAGCCCTCGGGACCTCTCGGGCACTGAAGCTTTCTTT.

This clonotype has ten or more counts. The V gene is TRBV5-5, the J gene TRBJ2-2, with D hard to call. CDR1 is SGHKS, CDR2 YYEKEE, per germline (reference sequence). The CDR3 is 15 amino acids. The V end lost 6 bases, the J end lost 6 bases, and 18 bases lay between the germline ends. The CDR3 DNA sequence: TGTGCCAGCAACAGCTTAATTGAGGTACCCGGGGAGCTGTTTTTT. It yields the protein CASNSLIEVPGELFF. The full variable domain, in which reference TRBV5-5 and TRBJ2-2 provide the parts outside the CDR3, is DAGVTQSPTHLIKTRGQQVTLRCSPISGHKSVSWYQQVLGQGPQFIFQYYEKEERGRGNFPDRFSARQFPNYSSELNVNALLLGDSALYLCASNSLIEVPGELFFGEGSRLTVL.

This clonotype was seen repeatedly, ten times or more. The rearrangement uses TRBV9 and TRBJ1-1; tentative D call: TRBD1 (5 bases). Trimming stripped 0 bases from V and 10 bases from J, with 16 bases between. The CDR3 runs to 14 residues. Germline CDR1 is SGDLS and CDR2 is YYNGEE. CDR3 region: CASSVDNSGGRAFF. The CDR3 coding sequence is TGTGCCAGCAGCGTAGACAACTCCGGGGGAAGAGCTTTCTTT.

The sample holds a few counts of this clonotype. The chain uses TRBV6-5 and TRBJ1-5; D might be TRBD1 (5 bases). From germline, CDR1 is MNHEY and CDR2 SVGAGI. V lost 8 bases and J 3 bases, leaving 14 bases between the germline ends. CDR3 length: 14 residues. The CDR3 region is CASRGAGNNQPQHF. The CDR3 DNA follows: TGTGCCAGCCGAGGGGCAGGGAACAATCAGCCCCAGCATTTT.

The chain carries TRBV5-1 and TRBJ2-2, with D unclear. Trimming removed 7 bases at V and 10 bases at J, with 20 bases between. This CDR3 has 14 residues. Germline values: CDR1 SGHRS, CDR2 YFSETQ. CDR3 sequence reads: CASRLFANTKELFF. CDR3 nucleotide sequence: TGCGCCAGCCGCCTTTTTGCCAACACCAAGGAGCTGTTTTTT.

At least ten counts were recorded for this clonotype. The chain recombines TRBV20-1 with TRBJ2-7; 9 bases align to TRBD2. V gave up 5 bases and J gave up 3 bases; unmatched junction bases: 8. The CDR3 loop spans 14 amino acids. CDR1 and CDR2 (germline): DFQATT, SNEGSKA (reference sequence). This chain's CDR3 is CSAERRLADYEQYF. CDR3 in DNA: TGCAGTGCTGAGAGAAGACTAGCGGACTACGAGCAGTACTTC.

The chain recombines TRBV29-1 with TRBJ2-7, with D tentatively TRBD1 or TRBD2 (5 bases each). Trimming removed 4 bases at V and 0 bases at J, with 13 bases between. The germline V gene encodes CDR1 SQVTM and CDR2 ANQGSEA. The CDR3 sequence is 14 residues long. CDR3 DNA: TGCAGCGTTGTAGGGACCCCCCTCTCCTACGAGCAGTACTTC. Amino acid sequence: CSVVGTPLSYEQYF.

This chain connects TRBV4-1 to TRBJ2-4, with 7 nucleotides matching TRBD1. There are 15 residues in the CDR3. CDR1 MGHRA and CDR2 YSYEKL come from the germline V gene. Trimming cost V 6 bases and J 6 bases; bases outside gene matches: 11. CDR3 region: CASSPNDRDTNIQYF. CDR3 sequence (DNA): TGCGCCAGCAGTCCTAATGACAGGGATACAAACATTCAGTACTTC.

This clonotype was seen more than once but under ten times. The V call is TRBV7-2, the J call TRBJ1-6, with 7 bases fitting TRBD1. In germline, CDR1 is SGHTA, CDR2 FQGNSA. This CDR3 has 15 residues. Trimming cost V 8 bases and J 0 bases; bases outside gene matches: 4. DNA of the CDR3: TGTGCCAGCCTAGGGGGCCGCTCCTATAATTCACCCCTCCACTTT. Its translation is CASLGGRSYNSPLHF.

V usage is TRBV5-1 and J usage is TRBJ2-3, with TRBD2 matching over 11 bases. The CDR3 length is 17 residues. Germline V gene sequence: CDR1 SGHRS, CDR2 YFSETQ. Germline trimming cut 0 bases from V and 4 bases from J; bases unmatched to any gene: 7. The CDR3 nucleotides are TGCGCCAGCAGCTTGGAAGTAGCGGGAGGGCCTTCAGATACGCAGTATTTT. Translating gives CASSLEVAGGPSDTQYF.

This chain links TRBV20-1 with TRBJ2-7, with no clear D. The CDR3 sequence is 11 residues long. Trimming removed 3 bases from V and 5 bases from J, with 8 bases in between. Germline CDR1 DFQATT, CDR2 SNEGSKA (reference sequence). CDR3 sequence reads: CSASPVNEQYF. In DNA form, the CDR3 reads TGCAGTGCTAGCCCAGTGAACGAGCAGTACTTC.

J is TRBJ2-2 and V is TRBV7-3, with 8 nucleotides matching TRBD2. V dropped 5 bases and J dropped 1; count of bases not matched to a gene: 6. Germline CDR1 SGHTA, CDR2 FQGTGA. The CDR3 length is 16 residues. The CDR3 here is CASSTGTRGNTGELFF. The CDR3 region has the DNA TGTGCCAGCAGCACCGGGACTAGAGGGAACACCGGGGAGCTGTTTTTT.

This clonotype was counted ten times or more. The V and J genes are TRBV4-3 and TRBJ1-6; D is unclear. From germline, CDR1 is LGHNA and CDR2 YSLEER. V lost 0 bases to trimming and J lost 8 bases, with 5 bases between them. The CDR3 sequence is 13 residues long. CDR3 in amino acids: CASSQDRHSPLHF. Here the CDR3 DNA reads TGCGCCAGCAGCCAAGACCGACATTCACCCCTCCACTTT.

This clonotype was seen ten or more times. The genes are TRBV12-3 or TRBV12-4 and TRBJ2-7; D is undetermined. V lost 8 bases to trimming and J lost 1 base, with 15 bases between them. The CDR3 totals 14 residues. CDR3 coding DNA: TGTGCCAGCGCCACTGAAGTCCGGTCCTACGAGCAGTACTTC. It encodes CASATEVRSYEQYF.

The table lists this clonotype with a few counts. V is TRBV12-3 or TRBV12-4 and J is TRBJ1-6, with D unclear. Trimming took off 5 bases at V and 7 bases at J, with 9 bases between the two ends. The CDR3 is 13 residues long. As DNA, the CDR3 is TGTGCCAGCAGTCCCTTAAGAAATTCACCCCTCCACTTT. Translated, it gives CASSPLRNSPLHF.

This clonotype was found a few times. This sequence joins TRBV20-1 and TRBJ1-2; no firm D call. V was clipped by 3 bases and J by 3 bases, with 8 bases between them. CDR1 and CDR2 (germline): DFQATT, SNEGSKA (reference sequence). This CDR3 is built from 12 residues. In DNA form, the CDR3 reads TGCAGTGCTAGTCCAGTGGACTATGGCTACACCTTC. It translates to CSASPVDYGYTF.

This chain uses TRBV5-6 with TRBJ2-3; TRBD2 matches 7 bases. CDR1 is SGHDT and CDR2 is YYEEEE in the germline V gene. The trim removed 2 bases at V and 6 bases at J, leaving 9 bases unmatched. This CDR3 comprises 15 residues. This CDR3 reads CASSFSAGVADTQYF. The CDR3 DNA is TGTGCCAGCAGCTTTTCGGCGGGAGTCGCGGATACGCAGTATTTT.

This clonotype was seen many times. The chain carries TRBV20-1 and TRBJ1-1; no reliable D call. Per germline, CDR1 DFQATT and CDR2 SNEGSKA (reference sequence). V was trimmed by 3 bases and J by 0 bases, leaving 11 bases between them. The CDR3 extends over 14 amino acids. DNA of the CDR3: TGCAGTGCTAGTAATGAGGGCCTGAACACTGAAGCTTTCTTT. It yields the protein CSASNEGLNTEAFF.

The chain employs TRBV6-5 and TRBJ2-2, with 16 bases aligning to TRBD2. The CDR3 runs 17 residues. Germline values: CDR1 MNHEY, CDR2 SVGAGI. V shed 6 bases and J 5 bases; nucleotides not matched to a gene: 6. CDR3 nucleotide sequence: TGTGCCAGCAGGGGGAGGGGACTAGCGGGAGGGACCGGGGAGCTGTTTTTT. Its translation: CASRGRGLAGGTGELFF.

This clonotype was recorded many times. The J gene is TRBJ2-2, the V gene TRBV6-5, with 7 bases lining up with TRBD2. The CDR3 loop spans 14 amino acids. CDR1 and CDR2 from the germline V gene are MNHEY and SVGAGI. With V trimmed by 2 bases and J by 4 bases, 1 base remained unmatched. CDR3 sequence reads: CASSYGEGTGELFF. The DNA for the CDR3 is TGTGCCAGCAGTTACGGGGAGGGCACCGGGGAGCTGTTTTTT.

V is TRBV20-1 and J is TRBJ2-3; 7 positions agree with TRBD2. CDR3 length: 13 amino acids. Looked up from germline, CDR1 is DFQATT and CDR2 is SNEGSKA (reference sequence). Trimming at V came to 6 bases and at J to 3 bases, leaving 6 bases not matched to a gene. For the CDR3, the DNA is TGCAGTGCGACGGGACTACTGACAGATACGCAGTATTTT. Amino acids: CSATGLLTDTQYF.

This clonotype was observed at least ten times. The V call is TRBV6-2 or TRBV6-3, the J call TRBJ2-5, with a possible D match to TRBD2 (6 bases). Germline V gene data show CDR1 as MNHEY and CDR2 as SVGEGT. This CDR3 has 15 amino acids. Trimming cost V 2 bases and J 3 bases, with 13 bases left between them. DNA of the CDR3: TGTGCCAGCAGTTACACCTATTCGGGGGAAGAGACCCAGTACTTC. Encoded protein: CASSYTYSGEETQYF.